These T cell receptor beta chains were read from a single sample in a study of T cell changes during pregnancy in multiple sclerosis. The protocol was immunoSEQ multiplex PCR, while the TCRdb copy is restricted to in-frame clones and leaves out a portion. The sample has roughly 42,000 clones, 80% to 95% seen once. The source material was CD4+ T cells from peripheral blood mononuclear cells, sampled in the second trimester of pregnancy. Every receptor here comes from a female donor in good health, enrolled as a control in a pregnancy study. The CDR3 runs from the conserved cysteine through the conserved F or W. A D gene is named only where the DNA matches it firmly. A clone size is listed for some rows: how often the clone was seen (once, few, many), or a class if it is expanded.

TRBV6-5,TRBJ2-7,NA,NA,CASSYSGTGEQYF,TGTGCCAGCAGTTACTCTGGGACTGGGGAGCAGTACTTC
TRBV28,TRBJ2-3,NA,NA,CASSFGASATDTQYF,TGTGCCAGCAGTTTTGGCGCTAGCGCCACAGATACGCAGTATTTT
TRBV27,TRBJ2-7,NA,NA,CASSKVAVGSHEQYF,TGTGCCAGCAGTAAAGTAGCGGTAGGCAGCCACGAGCAGTACTTC
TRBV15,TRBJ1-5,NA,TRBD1,CATSREGQGGEQPQHF,TGTGCCACCAGCAGAGAGGGACAGGGCGGCGAACAGCCCCAGCATTTT
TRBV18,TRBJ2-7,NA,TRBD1,CASSLGQGEYSEQYF,TGTGCCAGCTCCCTCGGACAGGGCGAGTATAGCGAGCAGTACTTC
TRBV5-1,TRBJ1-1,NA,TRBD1,CASILGTENTEAFF,TGCGCCAGCATCTTAGGGACAGAAAACACTGAAGCTTTCTTT
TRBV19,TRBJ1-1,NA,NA,CARPGNEAFF,TGTGCCAGACCAGGGAATGAAGCTTTCTTT
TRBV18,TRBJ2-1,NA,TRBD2,CASSPMAGGADEQFF,TGTGCCAGCTCACCCATGGCGGGGGGTGCCGATGAGCAGTTCTTC
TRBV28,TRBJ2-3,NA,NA,CASSPGAPDTQYF,TGTGCCAGCAGTCCCGGAGCCCCAGATACGCAGTATTTT
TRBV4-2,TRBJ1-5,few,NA,CASSQDSAQGSISNQPQHF,TGTGCCAGCAGCCAAGATTCGGCGCAGGGATCTATCAGCAATCAGCCCCAGCATTTT
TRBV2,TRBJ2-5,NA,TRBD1,CASSPGQGGFETQYF,TGTGCCAGCAGTCCCGGACAGGGTGGATTTGAGACCCAGTACTTC
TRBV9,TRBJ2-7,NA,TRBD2,CASSVGISGGNDPQQYF,TGTGCCAGCAGCGTAGGTATTAGCGGGGGGAATGATCCTCAGCAGTACTTC
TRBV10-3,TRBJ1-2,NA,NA,CAISPRQETNYGYTF,TGTGCCATCAGCCCAAGACAGGAGACTAACTATGGCTACACCTTC
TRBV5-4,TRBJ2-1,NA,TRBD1,CASSRDSSSYNEQFF,TGTGCCAGCAGCCGGGACAGCAGCTCCTACAATGAGCAGTTCTTC
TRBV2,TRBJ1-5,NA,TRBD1,CASRGTGGNQPQHF,TGTGCCAGCAGAGGGACAGGGGGAAATCAGCCCCAGCATTTT
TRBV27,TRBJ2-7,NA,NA,CASSENRGRVEQYF,TGTGCCAGCAGTGAAAACAGGGGGAGGGTCGAGCAGTACTTC
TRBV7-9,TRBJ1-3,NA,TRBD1,CASSPGTGSGNTIYF,TGTGCCAGCAGCCCCGGGACAGGGTCTGGAAACACCATATATTTT
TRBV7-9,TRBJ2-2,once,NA,CASIFSGTGELFF,TGTGCCAGCATATTTTCCGGGACCGGGGAGCTGTTTTTT
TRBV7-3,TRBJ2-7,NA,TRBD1,CASSATGTGRYEQYF,TGTGCCAGCAGCGCGACCGGGACAGGGCGGTACGAGCAGTACTTC
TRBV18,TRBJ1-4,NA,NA,CASSPPGGRPFANEKLFF,TGTGCCAGCTCACCACCGGGGGGGCGCCCCTTCGCTAATGAAAAACTGTTTTTT
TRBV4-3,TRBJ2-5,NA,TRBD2,CASSQGVSSGRAGETQYF,TGCGCCAGCAGCCAAGGCGTTTCTAGCGGGAGGGCGGGCGAGACCCAGTACTTC
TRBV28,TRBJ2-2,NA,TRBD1,CASGTGTDTGELFF,TGTGCCAGCGGTACCGGGACAGACACCGGGGAGCTGTTTTTT
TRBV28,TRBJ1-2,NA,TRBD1,CASSLQGARSGGYTF,TGTGCCAGCAGTTTACAGGGGGCGAGAAGTGGTGGCTACACCTTC
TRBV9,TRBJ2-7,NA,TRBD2,CASSPGLADRSVQYF,TGTGCCAGCAGCCCGGGACTAGCAGACCGAAGTGTGCAGTACTTC
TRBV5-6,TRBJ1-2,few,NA,CASSSDSQRGYTF,TGTGCCAGCAGTTCCGACAGTCAACGTGGCTACACCTTC
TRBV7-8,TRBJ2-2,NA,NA,CASSLVANTGELFF,TGTGCCAGCAGCTTAGTAGCGAACACCGGGGAGCTGTTTTTT
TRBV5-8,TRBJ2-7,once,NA,CASSGVAGWGEQYF,TGTGCCAGCAGCGGGGTCGCGGGCTGGGGAGAGCAGTACTTC
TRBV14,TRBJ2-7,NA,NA,CASSAHYEQYF,TGTGCCAGCAGCGCACACTACGAGCAGTACTTC
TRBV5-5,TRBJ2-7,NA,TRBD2,CASSSAGAGGYEQYF,TGTGCCAGCAGCTCGGCCGGGGCGGGGGGATACGAGCAGTACTTC
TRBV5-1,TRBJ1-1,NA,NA,CASSFGGNTEAFF,TGCGCCAGCAGCTTCGGCGGGAACACTGAAGCTTTCTTT